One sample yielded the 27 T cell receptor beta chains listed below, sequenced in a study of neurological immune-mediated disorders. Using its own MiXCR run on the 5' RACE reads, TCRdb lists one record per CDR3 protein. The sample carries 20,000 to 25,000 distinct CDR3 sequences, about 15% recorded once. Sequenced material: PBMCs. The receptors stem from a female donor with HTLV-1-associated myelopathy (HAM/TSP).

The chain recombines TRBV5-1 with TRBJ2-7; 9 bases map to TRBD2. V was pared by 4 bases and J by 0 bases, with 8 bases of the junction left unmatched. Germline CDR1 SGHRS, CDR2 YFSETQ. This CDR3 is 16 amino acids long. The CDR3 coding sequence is TGCGCCAGCAGCCCCGGGGGTAGCGGGGGCTCCTACGAGCAGTACTTC. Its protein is CASSPGGSGGSYEQYF.

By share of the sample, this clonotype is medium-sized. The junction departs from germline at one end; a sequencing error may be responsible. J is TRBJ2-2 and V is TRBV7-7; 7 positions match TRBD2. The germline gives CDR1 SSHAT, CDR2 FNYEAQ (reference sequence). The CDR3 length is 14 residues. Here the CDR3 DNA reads TGTGCTAGCAGCACTAGCGCGAACACCGGGGAGCTGTTTTTT. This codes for CASSTSANTGELFF.

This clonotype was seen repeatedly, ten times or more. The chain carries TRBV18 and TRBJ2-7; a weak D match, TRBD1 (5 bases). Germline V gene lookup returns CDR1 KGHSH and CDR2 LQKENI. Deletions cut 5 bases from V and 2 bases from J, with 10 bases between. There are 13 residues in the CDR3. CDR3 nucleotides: TGTGCCAGCTCAACGGACACCCCCTACGAGCAGTACTTC. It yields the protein CASSTDTPYEQYF.

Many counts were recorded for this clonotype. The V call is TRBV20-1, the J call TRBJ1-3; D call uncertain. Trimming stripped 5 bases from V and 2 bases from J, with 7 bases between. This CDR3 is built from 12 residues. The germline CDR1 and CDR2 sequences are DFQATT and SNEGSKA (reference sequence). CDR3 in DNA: TGCAGTGCTGGGCAGGCTGGAAACACCATATATTTT. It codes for CSAGQAGNTIYF.

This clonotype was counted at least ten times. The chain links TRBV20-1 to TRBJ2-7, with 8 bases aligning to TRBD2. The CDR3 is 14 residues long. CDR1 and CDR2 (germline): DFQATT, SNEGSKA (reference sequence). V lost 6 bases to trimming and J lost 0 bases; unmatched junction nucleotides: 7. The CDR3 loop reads CSAGIAGHSYEQYF. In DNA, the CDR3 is TGCAGTGCCGGAATAGCGGGGCACTCCTACGAGCAGTACTTC.

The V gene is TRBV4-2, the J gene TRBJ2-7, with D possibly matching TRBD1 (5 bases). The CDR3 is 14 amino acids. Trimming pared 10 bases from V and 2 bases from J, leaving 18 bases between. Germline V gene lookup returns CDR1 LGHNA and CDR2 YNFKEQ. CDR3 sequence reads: CAMGPGQGPYEQYF. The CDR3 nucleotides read TGTGCCATGGGCCCCGGGCAGGGTCCCTACGAGCAGTACTTC.

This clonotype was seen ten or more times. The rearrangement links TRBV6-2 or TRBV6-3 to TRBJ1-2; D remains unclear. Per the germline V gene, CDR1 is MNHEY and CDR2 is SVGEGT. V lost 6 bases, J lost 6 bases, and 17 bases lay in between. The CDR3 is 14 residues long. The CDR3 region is CASRPRTPTDGYTF. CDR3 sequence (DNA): TGTGCCAGCAGACCCCGGACCCCCACGGATGGCTACACCTTC.

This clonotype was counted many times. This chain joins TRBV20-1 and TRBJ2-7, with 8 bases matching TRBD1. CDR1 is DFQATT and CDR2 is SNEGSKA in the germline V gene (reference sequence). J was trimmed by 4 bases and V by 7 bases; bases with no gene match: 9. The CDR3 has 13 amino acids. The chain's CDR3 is CSGPGQEFYEQYF. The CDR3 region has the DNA TGCAGTGGCCCGGGACAGGAATTTTACGAGCAGTACTTC.

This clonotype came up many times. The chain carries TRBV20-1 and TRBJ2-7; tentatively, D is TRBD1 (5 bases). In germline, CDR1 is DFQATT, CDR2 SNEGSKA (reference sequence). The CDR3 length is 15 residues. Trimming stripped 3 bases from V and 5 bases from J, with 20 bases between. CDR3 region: CSASTRFQGIHEQYF. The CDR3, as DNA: TGCAGTGCTAGTACTCGGTTCCAGGGCATCCACGAGCAGTACTTC.

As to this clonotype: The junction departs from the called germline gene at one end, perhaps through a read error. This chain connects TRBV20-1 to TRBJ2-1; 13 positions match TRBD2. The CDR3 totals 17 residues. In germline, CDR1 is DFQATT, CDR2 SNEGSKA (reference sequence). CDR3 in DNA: TGCAGTGCGAGAGCGGGACTAGCGGGATACAAATACAATGAGCAGTTCTTC. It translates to CSARAGLAGYKYNEQFF.

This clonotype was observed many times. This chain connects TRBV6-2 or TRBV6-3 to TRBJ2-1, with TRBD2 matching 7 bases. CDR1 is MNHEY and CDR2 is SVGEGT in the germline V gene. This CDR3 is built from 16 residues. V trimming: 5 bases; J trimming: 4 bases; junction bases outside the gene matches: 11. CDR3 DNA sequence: TGTGCCAGCAGTAAATCTAGCGGTTCTTTATACAATGAGCAGTTCTTC. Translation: CASSKSSGSLYNEQFF.

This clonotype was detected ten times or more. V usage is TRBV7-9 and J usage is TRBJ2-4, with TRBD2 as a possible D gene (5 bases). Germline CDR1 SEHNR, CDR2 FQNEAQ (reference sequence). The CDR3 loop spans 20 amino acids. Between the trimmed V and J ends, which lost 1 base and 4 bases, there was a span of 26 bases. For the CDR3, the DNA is TGTGCCAGCAGCTTAGTTTCCGGAGGCGACCCTCTAAAGCGGAAAAACATTCAGTACTTC. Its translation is CASSLVSGGDPLKRKNIQYF. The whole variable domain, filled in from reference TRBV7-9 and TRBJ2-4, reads DTGVSQNPRHKITKRGQNVTFRCDPISEHNRLYWYRQTLGQGPEFLTYFQNEAQLEKSRLLSDRFSAERPKGSFSTLEIQRTEQGDSAMYLCASSLVSGGDPLKRKNIQYFGAGTRLSVL.

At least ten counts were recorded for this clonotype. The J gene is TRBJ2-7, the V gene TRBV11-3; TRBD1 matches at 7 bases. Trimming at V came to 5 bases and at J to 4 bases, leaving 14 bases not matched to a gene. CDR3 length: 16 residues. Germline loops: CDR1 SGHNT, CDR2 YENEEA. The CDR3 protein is CASSHVRTGPLYEQYF. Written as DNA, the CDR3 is TGTGCCAGCAGCCACGTTCGGACAGGCCCCCTATACGAGCAGTACTTC.

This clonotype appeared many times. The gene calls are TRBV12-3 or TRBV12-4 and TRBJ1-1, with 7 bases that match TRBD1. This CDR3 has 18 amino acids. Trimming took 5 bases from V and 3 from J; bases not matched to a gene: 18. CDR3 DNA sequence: TGTGCCAGCAGTGCCCTAGGGGGCCCCCAAACGTCGGACACTGAAGCTTTCTTT. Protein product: CASSALGGPQTSDTEAFF.

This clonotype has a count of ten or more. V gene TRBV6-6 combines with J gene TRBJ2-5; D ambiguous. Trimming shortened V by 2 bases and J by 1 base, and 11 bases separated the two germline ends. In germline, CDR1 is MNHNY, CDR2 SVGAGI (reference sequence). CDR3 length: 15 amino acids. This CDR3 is CASSYGSGRQETQYF. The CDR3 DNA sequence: TGTGCCAGCAGTTACGGCTCAGGTCGCCAAGAGACCCAGTACTTC.

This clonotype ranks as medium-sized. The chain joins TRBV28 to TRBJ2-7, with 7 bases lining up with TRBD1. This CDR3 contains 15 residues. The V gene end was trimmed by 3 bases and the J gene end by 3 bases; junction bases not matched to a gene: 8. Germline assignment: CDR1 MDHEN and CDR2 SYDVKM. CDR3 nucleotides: TGTGCCAGCAGTTTTAACCGAGGGGGCCTCTACGAGCAGTACTTC. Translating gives CASSFNRGGLYEQYF.

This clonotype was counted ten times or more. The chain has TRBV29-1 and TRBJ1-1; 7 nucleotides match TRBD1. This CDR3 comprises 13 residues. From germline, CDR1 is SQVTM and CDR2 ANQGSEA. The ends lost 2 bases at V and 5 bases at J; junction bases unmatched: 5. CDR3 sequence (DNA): TGCAGCGTTGAATACAGGGGTGATACTGAAGCTTTCTTT. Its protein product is CSVEYRGDTEAFF.

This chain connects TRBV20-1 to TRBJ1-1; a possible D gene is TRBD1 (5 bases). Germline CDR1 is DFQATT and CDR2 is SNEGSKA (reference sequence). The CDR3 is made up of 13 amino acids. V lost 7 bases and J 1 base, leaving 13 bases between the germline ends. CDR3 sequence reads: CSDGTGTNTEAFF. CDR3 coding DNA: TGCAGTGACGGGACGGGAACGAACACTGAAGCTTTCTTT.

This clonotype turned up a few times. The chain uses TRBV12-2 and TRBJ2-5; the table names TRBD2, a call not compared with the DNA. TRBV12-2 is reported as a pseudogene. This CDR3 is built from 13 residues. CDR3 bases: TGTGCAAGTCGCTGGGGACTAGCGGGAATCCAGTACTTC. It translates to CASRWGLAGIQYF.

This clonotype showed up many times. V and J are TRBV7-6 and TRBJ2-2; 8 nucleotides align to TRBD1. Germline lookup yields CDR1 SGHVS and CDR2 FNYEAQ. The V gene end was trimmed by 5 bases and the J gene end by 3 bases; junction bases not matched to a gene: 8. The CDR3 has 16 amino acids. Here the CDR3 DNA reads TGTGCCAGCAGCGTAATACCGGGACAGGACACCGGGGAGCTGTTTTTT. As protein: CASSVIPGQDTGELFF.

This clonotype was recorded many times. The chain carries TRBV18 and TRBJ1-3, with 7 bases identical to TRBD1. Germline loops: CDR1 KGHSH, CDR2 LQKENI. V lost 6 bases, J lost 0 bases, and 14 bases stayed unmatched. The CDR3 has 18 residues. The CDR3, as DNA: TGTGCCAGCTCCCCCAGGGCGGCAGGGACAGACTCTGGAAACACCATATATTTT. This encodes CASSPRAAGTDSGNTIYF.

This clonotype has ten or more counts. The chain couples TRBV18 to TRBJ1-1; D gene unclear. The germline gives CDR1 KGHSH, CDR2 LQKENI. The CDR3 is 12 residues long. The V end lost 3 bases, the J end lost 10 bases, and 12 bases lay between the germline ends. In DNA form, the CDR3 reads TGTGCCAGCTCACCCGGTATGAGAGGAGCTTTCTTT. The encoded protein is CASSPGMRGAFF.

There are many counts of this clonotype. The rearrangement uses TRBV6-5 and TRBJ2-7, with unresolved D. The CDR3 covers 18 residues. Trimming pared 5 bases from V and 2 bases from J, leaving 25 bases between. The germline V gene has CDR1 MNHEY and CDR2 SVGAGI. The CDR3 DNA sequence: TGTGCCAGCAGTCCCATCCCCCTTCAGACACGTGGAGCCTACGAGCAGTACTTC. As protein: CASSPIPLQTRGAYEQYF.

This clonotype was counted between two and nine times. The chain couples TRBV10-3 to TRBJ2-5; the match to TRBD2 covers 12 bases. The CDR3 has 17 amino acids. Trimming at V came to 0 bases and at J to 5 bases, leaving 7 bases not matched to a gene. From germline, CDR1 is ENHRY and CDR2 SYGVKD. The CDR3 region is CAISESTPLAGGETQYF. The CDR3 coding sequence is TGTGCCATCAGTGAGTCGACCCCGCTAGCGGGGGGGGAGACCCAGTACTTC.

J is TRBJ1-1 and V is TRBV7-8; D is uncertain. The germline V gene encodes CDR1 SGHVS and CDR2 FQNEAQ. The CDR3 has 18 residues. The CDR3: CTSSLGLGKNDWNTEAFF. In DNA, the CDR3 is TGTACAAGCAGCTTAGGTTTAGGGAAGAACGATTGGAACACTGAAGCTTTCTTT.

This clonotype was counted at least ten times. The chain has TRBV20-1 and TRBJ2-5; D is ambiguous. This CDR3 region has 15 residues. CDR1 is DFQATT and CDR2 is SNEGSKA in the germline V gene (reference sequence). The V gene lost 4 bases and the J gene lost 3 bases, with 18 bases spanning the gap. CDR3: CSAITPGDSKETQYF. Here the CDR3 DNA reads TGCAGTGCTATAACCCCAGGTGATTCCAAAGAGACCCAGTACTTC.

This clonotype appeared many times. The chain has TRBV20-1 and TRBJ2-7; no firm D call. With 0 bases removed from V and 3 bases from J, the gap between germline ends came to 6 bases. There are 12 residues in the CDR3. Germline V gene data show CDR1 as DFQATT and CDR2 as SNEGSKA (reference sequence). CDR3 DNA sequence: TGCAGTGCTAGAGATGCGGTCTACGAGCAGTACTTC. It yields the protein CSARDAVYEQYF.